One and the same sample provided the 27 T cell receptor beta chains below, sequenced in a study of blood T cell repertoires in COVID-19. Repertoires were generated with immunoSEQ multiplex PCR, while TCRdb's copy carries only in-frame clones and drops some. The sample has 80,000 to 100,000 clones; more than 65% are singletons. The specimen was peripheral blood. Receptors originate from a human donor in a cohort sampled during active COVID-19.

This clone showed up just a few times. V is TRBV30 and J is TRBJ2-7, with TRBD1 identical over 9 bases. From germline, CDR1 is GTSNPN and CDR2 SVGIG (reference sequence). Germline trimming cut 0 bases from V and 2 bases from J; bases unmatched to any gene: 2. This CDR3 is built from 14 residues. DNA for the CDR3: TGTGCCTGGAGTGTGACAGGGGGAGCCTACGAGCAGTACTTC. Its translation: CAWSVTGGAYEQYF. The full variable domain, in which reference TRBV30 and TRBJ2-7 provide the parts outside the CDR3, is SQTIHQWPATLVQPVGSPLSLECTVEGTSNPNLYWYRQAAGRGLQLLFYSVGIGQISSEVPQNLSASRPQDRQFILSSKKLLLSDSGFYLCAWSVTGGAYEQYFGPGTRLTVT.

V is TRBV11-3 and J is TRBJ2-7; a weak D match, TRBD1 (6 bases). The V gene lost 1 base and the J gene lost 4 bases, with 8 bases spanning the gap. CDR1 and CDR2 (germline): SGHNT, YENEEA. The CDR3 runs 13 residues. This chain's CDR3 is CASSLGQEYEQYF. CDR3 nucleotides: TGTGCCAGCAGCTTAGGACAGGAGTACGAGCAGTACTTC.

The J gene is TRBJ2-3, the V gene TRBV7-2, with 8 nucleotides matching TRBD1. Germline CDR1 reads SGHTA; CDR2 reads FQGNSA. V was pared by 3 bases and J by 1 base, with 0 bases of the junction left unmatched. The CDR3 length is 14 residues. CDR3 sequence reads: CASSLTGGTDTQYF. The CDR3 DNA reads TGTGCCAGCAGCTTGACAGGGGGCACAGATACGCAGTATTTT.

The chain joins TRBV6-5 to TRBJ2-5; D perhaps matches TRBD2 (6 bases). Germline CDR1 reads MNHEY; CDR2 reads SVGAGI. V lost 6 bases and J lost 3, with 14 bases in between. The CDR3 runs 14 residues. CDR3 in DNA: TGTGCCAGCAGCCCGGGACTGTTGAAAGAGACCCAGTACTTC. Translating gives CASSPGLLKETQYF.

This clone showed up just a few times. V is TRBV7-8 and J is TRBJ1-4; D perhaps matches TRBD1 (6 bases). Germline values: CDR1 SGHVS, CDR2 FQNEAQ. V lost 5 bases and J lost 10, with 17 bases in between. The CDR3 is 14 residues long. CDR3 nucleotides: TGTGCCAGCAGCCAACCCCGAGTAGGGGGAAAACTGTTTTTT. Protein product: CASSQPRVGGKLFF.

This rearrangement joins TRBV25-1 to TRBJ1-1; D gene unclear. The germline gives CDR1 MGHDK, CDR2 SYGVNS. The germline V and J ends were trimmed by 5 bases and 6 bases, with 10 bases remaining between them. The CDR3 totals 12 residues. CDR3 region: CASSSGRAEAFF. The CDR3 DNA is TGTGCCAGCAGTAGTGGGCGGGCTGAAGCTTTCTTT.

CDR3 coding DNA: TGTGCCAGCAGTGGCAGGGACTATGGCTACACCTTC. Its protein is CASSGRDYGYTF. V gene TRBV28 combines with J gene TRBJ1-2, with D perhaps matching TRBD1 (5 bases). The germline CDR1 and CDR2 sequences are MDHEN and SYDVKM. CDR3 size: 12 residues. The V gene lost 5 bases and the J gene lost 3 bases, with 7 bases spanning the gap.

V usage is TRBV28 and J usage is TRBJ1-5; 8 positions match TRBD1. With 5 bases clipped from V and 4 bases from J, the junction kept 7 bases outside the gene matches. Germline V lookup: CDR1 MDHEN, CDR2 SYDVKM. The CDR3 contains 15 residues. CDR3: CASSNARGHNQPQHF. The CDR3 region has the DNA TGTGCCAGCAGTAATGCCAGGGGGCATAATCAGCCCCAGCATTTT.

The chain has TRBV2 and TRBJ2-1; 10 bases fit TRBD1. Germline V gene sequence: CDR1 SNHLY, CDR2 FYNNEI. There are 12 residues in the CDR3. V was pared by 6 bases and J by 16 bases, with 9 bases of the junction left unmatched. CDR3 protein: CASSADRGYGFF. The CDR3, as DNA: TGTGCCAGCAGCGCGGACAGGGGGTATGGTTTCTTC.

The chain links TRBV28 to TRBJ1-2, with TRBD1 identical over 10 bases. Germline CDR1 is MDHEN and CDR2 is SYDVKM. J gave up 4 bases and V 7 bases, and 9 bases lay outside the gene matches. The CDR3 extends over 15 amino acids. CDR3 sequence reads: CASTQAGQGGYGYTF. CDR3 DNA: TGTGCCAGCACCCAAGCCGGACAGGGGGGCTATGGCTACACCTTC.

The chain combines TRBV19 with TRBJ2-5; D may be TRBD1 (6 bases). CDR1 is LNHDA, CDR2 SQIVND, per germline (reference sequence). Trimming shortened V by 10 bases and J by 5 bases, and 14 bases separated the two germline ends. This CDR3 is 12 amino acids long. The CDR3 sequence: CATRGTTETQYF. CDR3 nucleotides: TGTGCCACCAGGGGCACAACGGAGACCCAGTACTTC.

As to this clone: Compared with germline, one end of the junction differs, possibly owing to a read error. The J gene is TRBJ2-7, the V gene TRBV19, with D maybe TRBD2 (5 bases). This CDR3 region has 9 residues. Germline-derived CDR1 and CDR2 are LNHDA and SQIVND (reference sequence). CDR3 sequence (DNA): TGTGCCAGTACGGGAAGCAAAGTCTTC. Translating gives CASTGSKVF.

The rearrangement links TRBV5-1 to TRBJ1-1; TRBD1 might be the D (6 bases). CDR3 length: 14 amino acids. The V gene's germline CDR1 is SGHRS and CDR2 YFSETQ. Trimming left V 4 bases short and J 2 bases short, with 12 bases between. The CDR3 bases are TGCGCCAGCAGCCAGGACAGTAGCAACACTGAAGCTTTCTTT. It yields the protein CASSQDSSNTEAFF.

V is TRBV3-1 (or the pseudogene TRBV3-2) and J is TRBJ2-5; the D gene is possibly TRBD1 (5 bases). V shed 2 bases and J shed 5 bases, with 12 bases lying between them. Germline values: CDR1 LGHDT, CDR2 YNNKEL (reference sequence). The CDR3 covers 14 residues. This chain's CDR3 is CASSQHQGGETQYF. The DNA of the CDR3 is TGTGCCAGCAGCCAACATCAGGGTGGGGAGACCCAGTACTTC.

V usage is TRBV5-1 and J usage is TRBJ2-3; 8 bases line up with TRBD2. Per germline, CDR1 SGHRS and CDR2 YFSETQ. The CDR3 covers 16 residues. Germline trimming cut 0 bases from V and 1 base from J; bases unmatched to any gene: 4. CDR3 nucleotides: TGCGCCAGCAGCTTGGTGAGCGGGAGTGGCACAGATACGCAGTATTTT. Encoded protein: CASSLVSGSGTDTQYF.

The chain recombines TRBV7-2 with TRBJ1-2; D is possibly TRBD1 (5 bases). Germline V gene data show CDR1 as SGHTA and CDR2 as FQGNSA. Trimming shortened V by 1 base and J by 2 bases, and 11 bases separated the two germline ends. The CDR3 has 15 amino acids. CDR3 amino acids: CASSLDLTANYGYTF. DNA for the CDR3: TGTGCCAGCAGCTTAGATTTGACAGCGAACTATGGCTACACCTTC.

V gene TRBV2 combines with J gene TRBJ2-3; 10 bases match TRBD2. The CDR3 sequence is 17 residues long. V gave up 3 bases and J gave up 2 bases; unmatched junction bases: 8. Looked up from germline, CDR1 is SNHLY and CDR2 is FYNNEI. CDR3 DNA sequence: TGTGCCAGCAGTGATGGGGGGACTAGCGCGTTCACAGATACGCAGTATTTT. Its protein is CASSDGGTSAFTDTQYF.

J is TRBJ1-1 and V is TRBV6-6; 8 nucleotides agree with TRBD1. Germline CDR1 MNHNY, CDR2 SVGAGI (reference sequence). After removal of 7 bases from V and 5 bases from J, the junction contained 0 bases not matched to a gene. The CDR3 is made up of 11 amino acids. In nucleotides, the CDR3 is TGTGCCAGCAACAGGGGGACTGAAGCTTTCTTT. Amino acids: CASNRGTEAFF.

The rearrangement joins TRBV13 to TRBJ1-1, with 9 bases identical to TRBD1. The V gene's germline CDR1 is PRHDT and CDR2 FYEKMQ (reference sequence). The CDR3 is 15 amino acids. The V segment lost 5 bases and the J segment 1 base; nucleotides outside the gene matches: 5. Here the CDR3 reads CASSPGGQGNTEAFF. The CDR3 DNA is TGTGCCAGCAGCCCGGGGGGACAGGGGAACACTGAAGCTTTCTTT.

This rearrangement joins TRBV2 to TRBJ2-2; 7 bases map to TRBD2. This CDR3 comprises 13 residues. Germline trimming cut 6 bases from V and 7 bases from J; bases unmatched to any gene: 5. CDR1 is SNHLY and CDR2 is FYNNEI in the germline V gene. The CDR3, as DNA: TGTGCCAGCAGGAAGGGACTAAGCGGGGAGCTGTTTTTT. Amino acids: CASRKGLSGELFF.

The chain uses TRBV27 and TRBJ1-1; weak D call: TRBD1 (5 bases). CDR1 is MNHEY, CDR2 SMNVEV, per germline (reference sequence). The CDR3 is made up of 15 amino acids. The V gene lost 6 bases and the J gene lost 1 base, with 15 bases spanning the gap. This CDR3 is CASSLQGRRNTEAFF. CDR3 sequence (DNA): TGTGCCAGCAGCCTCCAGGGCCGGCGGAACACTGAAGCTTTCTTT.

J is TRBJ2-1 and V is TRBV6-6; a possible D gene is TRBD1 (5 bases). CDR3 length equals 11 residues. Germline V lookup: CDR1 MNHNY, CDR2 SVGAGI (reference sequence). Trimming shortened V by 7 bases and J by 10 bases, and 11 bases separated the two germline ends. CDR3 sequence reads: CASIRAHEQFF. The CDR3, as DNA: TGTGCCAGCATCAGGGCCCACGAGCAGTTCTTC.

This clone was seen more than once but under ten times. The CDR3 DNA sequence: TGTGCCAGCCGGGGGGGGACTGCAACTAATGAAAAACTGTTTTTT. Residues: CASRGGTATNEKLFF. This chain uses TRBV28 with TRBJ1-4; D is perhaps TRBD1 (5 bases). This CDR3 has 15 amino acids. CDR1 is MDHEN and CDR2 is SYDVKM in the germline V gene. The germline V and J ends were trimmed by 8 bases and 0 bases, with 13 bases remaining between them.

The chain recombines TRBV14 with TRBJ2-3; the match to TRBD1 covers 9 bases. V was clipped by 4 bases and J by 4 bases; unmatched bases: 9. The germline CDR1 and CDR2 sequences are SGHDN and FVKESK. This CDR3 spans 16 amino acids. The CDR3 spells CASSPPGQGGPDTQYF. CDR3 nucleotide sequence: TGTGCCAGCAGCCCTCCGGGACAGGGAGGACCAGATACGCAGTATTTT.

The genes are TRBV7-2 and TRBJ2-3; D unresolved. The germline V gene encodes CDR1 SGHTA and CDR2 FQGNSA. The CDR3 consists of 13 residues. Deletions cut 4 bases from V and 3 bases from J, with 8 bases between. CDR3 nucleotides: TGTGCCAGCAGCTCCGGAGTGACAGATACGCAGTATTTT. Its protein is CASSSGVTDTQYF.

This clone was observed a single time. This chain joins TRBV7-9 and TRBJ2-3; weak D call: TRBD2 (6 bases). The CDR3 consists of 15 residues. Germline values: CDR1 SEHNR, CDR2 FQNEAQ (reference sequence). V dropped 5 bases and J dropped 6 bases, with 18 bases sitting between them. CDR3 protein: CASSPRDGGGDTQYF. CDR3 nucleotides: TGTGCCAGCAGCCCCCGCGACGGGGGTGGGGATACGCAGTATTTT.

This sequence joins TRBV30 and TRBJ2-4, with 8 nucleotides matching TRBD1. This CDR3 contains 14 residues. Germline V gene sequence: CDR1 GTSNPN, CDR2 SVGIG (reference sequence). The V and J ends lost 3 bases and 9 bases, in that order; junction bases with no gene match: 10. CDR3 protein: CAWSRQGLGSIQYF. The CDR3 DNA sequence: TGTGCCTGGAGCCGACAGGGGCTAGGAAGCATTCAGTACTTC.